One sample yielded the 10 T cell receptor beta chains listed below, sequenced in a study of control samples from healthy donors and cancer patients. Profiling relied on immunoSEQ multiplex PCR, and the TCRdb table lists in-frame clones only, not all of them. The data show some 94,000 clones, approximately 86% seen once. The specimen was blood. These receptors were taken from a woman between 50 and 59 years old in good health.

The chain employs TRBV6-2 or TRBV6-3 and TRBJ2-7; D is ambiguous. V lost 3 bases to trimming and J lost 6 bases, with 15 bases between them. The CDR3 is made up of 14 amino acids. The germline CDR1 and CDR2 sequences are MNHEY and SVGEGT. The CDR3 region is CASSYYGTTSEQYF. The CDR3 DNA sequence: TGTGCCAGCAGTTATTATGGCACTACCAGCGAGCAGTACTTC.

In its sample, this clone was seen a few times. The genes are TRBV2 and TRBJ1-4, with D unclear. Trimming shortened V by 5 bases and J by 6 bases, and 13 bases separated the two germline ends. Looked up from germline, CDR1 is SNHLY and CDR2 is FYNNEI. This CDR3 has 14 amino acids. DNA for the CDR3: TGTGCCAGCAGTTCTTCCCCCGATGATGAAAAACTGTTTTTT. Protein: CASSSSPDDEKLFF.

The V gene is TRBV6-5, the J gene TRBJ1-1; TRBD1 might be the D (5 bases). This CDR3 is 14 amino acids long. CDR1 is MNHEY and CDR2 is SVGAGI in the germline V gene. The V gene lost 6 bases and the J gene lost 0 bases, with 11 bases spanning the gap. This chain's CDR3 is CASSLGTVNTEAFF. In nucleotides, the CDR3 is TGTGCCAGCAGCCTCGGGACGGTGAACACTGAAGCTTTCTTT.

This rearrangement joins TRBV6-6 to TRBJ1-1, with 7 bases that match TRBD1. CDR1 and CDR2 from the germline V gene are MNHNY and SVGAGI (reference sequence). CDR3 size: 14 residues. Trimming cost V 2 bases and J 4 bases; bases outside gene matches: 4. This chain's CDR3 is CASSYPTGRTEAFF. Here the CDR3 DNA reads TGTGCCAGCAGTTACCCGACAGGGCGCACTGAAGCTTTCTTT.

The chain has TRBV10-3 and TRBJ1-4; 10 bases match TRBD1. The germline gives CDR1 ENHRY, CDR2 SYGVKD. This CDR3 spans 17 amino acids. V dropped 3 bases and J dropped 3; count of bases not matched to a gene: 7. CDR3 in DNA: TGTGCCATCAGTGATTACGGACAGGGGGTGTCTAATGAAAAACTGTTTTTT. Translated, it gives CAISDYGQGVSNEKLFF.

Only one count was recorded for this clone. The chain carries TRBV4-3 and TRBJ1-3; D perhaps matches TRBD1 (6 bases). Trimming stripped 0 bases from V and 1 base from J, with 16 bases between. This CDR3 spans 18 amino acids. Germline V lookup: CDR1 LGHNA, CDR2 YSLEER. As DNA, the CDR3 is TGCGCCAGCAGCCAAGATCAGAAGGGGGTAGTTTCTGGAAACACCATATATTTT. Translation: CASSQDQKGVVSGNTIYF.

The genes are TRBV9 and TRBJ2-3, with TRBD1 as a possible D gene (6 bases). The V end lost 0 bases, the J end lost 10 bases, and 15 bases lay between the germline ends. Germline V lookup: CDR1 SGDLS, CDR2 YYNGEE. This CDR3 spans 14 amino acids. The CDR3 sequence: CASSVALGGSPQYF. As DNA, the CDR3 is TGTGCCAGCAGCGTAGCTCTAGGGGGAAGTCCGCAGTATTTT.

This chain connects TRBV4-2 to TRBJ1-3; TRBD1 agrees at 7 bases. With 1 base clipped from V and 0 bases from J, the junction kept 6 bases outside the gene matches. The CDR3 loop spans 17 amino acids. Germline V gives CDR1 LGHNA, CDR2 YNFKEQ. CDR3 sequence: CASSQGTGKFSGNTIYF. CDR3 in DNA: TGTGCCAGCAGCCAAGGGACAGGCAAGTTCTCTGGAAACACCATATATTTT.

The chain recombines TRBV11-1 with TRBJ2-4; possibly TRBD2 for D (6 bases). This CDR3 contains 14 residues. In germline, CDR1 is SGHAT, CDR2 FQDESV (reference sequence). V was trimmed by 5 bases and J by 0 bases, leaving 8 bases between them. CDR3 sequence: CASSGGLAKNIQYF. CDR3 coding DNA: TGTGCCAGCAGCGGGGGACTAGCCAAAAACATTCAGTACTTC.

The rearrangement uses TRBV7-8 and TRBJ1-4; 8 bases match TRBD1. CDR1 is SGHVS, CDR2 FQNEAQ, per germline. Trimming took 0 bases from V and 13 from J; bases not matched to a gene: 13. The CDR3 has 16 residues. CDR3 region: CASSLALDREGQGLFF. In DNA, the CDR3 is TGTGCCAGCAGCTTAGCACTGGACAGGGAGGGACAAGGACTGTTTTTT.